This entry lists 6 T cell receptor beta chains sequenced from one sample in a study of shared clonotypes between healthy human individuals. Produced via immunoSEQ multiplex PCR; TCRdb's table is partial and in-frame only. The sample includes 780,000 or so clones, around 77% of them seen just once. Sequenced sample: memory CD4+ T cells sorted from blood. Sample subset: CD45RA-negative fraction. The receptors stem from a woman under 40 in good health.

The gene calls are TRBV20-1 and TRBJ2-5; no definite D call. From germline, CDR1 is DFQATT and CDR2 SNEGSKA (reference sequence). The CDR3 spans 10 residues. This CDR3 is CSPRQETQYF. The DNA for the CDR3 is TGCAGCCCTAGGCAAGAGACCCAGTACTTC.

The CDR3 loop reads CASSQSHLLAVTDTQYF. DNA for the CDR3: TGTGCCAGCAGCCAATCTCACCTACTAGCGGTAACAGATACGCAGTATTTT. The chain carries TRBV11-2 and TRBJ2-3, with 8 bases fitting TRBD2. This CDR3 is built from 17 residues. The junction had 13 bases not matched to a gene; V was cut back by 5 bases and J by 3 bases. Germline values: CDR1 SGHAT, CDR2 FQNNGV.

V and J are TRBV5-4 and TRBJ2-7; tentative D call: TRBD2 (6 bases). Deletions cut 4 bases from V and 7 bases from J, with 18 bases between. The CDR3 is 14 amino acids. Germline V gene lookup returns CDR1 SGHNT and CDR2 YYREEE (reference sequence). This CDR3 is CASSQLREPWEQYF. CDR3 DNA sequence: TGTGCCAGCAGCCAACTCCGGGAGCCTTGGGAGCAGTACTTC.

The V and J genes are TRBV19 and TRBJ2-7; the match to TRBD2 covers 14 bases. Trimming at V came to 5 bases and at J to 4 bases, leaving 7 bases not matched to a gene. This CDR3 comprises 16 residues. Per germline, CDR1 LNHDA and CDR2 SQIVND (reference sequence). The CDR3 coding sequence is TGTGCCAGTAGTCCCTCGGGACTAGCGGGAGTGTACGAGCAGTACTTC. This codes for CASSPSGLAGVYEQYF.

The chain couples TRBV9 to TRBJ2-3, with 7 bases identical to TRBD1. The junction had 3 bases not matched to a gene; V was cut back by 4 bases and J by 1 base. Germline CDR1 is SGDLS and CDR2 is YYNGEE. CDR3 length: 14 residues. CDR3 sequence reads: CASSFGQGTDTQYF. The CDR3 coding sequence is TGTGCCAGCAGCTTTGGACAGGGCACAGATACGCAGTATTTT.

This chain joins TRBV5-6 and TRBJ2-3, with 12 bases identical to TRBD2. The CDR3 runs to 19 residues. Germline values: CDR1 SGHDT, CDR2 YYEEEE. J lost 5 bases, V lost 4 bases, and 17 bases had no gene match. CDR3 residues: CASSLRLAGVFRLVDTQYF. The CDR3 DNA is TGTGCCAGCAGCCTAAGACTAGCGGGAGTATTCCGCCTAGTAGATACGCAGTATTTT. Complete variable domain (other parts from reference TRBV5-6 and TRBJ2-3): DAGVTQSPTHLIKTRGQQVTLRCSPKSGHDTVSWYQQALGQGPQFIFQYYEEEERQRGNFPDRFSGHQFPNYSSELNVNALLLGDSALYLCASSLRLAGVFRLVDTQYFGPGTRLTVL.